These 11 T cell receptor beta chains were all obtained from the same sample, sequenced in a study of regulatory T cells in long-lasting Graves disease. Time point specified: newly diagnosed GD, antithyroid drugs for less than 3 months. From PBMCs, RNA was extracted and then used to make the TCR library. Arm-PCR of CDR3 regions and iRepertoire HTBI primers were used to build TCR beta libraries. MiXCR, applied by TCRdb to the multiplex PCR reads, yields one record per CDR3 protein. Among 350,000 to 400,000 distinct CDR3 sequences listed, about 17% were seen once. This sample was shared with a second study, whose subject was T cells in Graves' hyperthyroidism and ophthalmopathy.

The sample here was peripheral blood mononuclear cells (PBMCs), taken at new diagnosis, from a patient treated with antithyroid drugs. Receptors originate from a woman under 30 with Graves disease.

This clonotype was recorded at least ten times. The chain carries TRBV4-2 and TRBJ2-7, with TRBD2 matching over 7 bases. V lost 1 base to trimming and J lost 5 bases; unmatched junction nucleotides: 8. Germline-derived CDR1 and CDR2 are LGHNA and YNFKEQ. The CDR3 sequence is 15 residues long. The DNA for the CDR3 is TGTGCCAGCAGCCAAGTTGCGGGGGTGGGTAACGAGCAGTACTTC. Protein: CASSQVAGVGNEQYF.

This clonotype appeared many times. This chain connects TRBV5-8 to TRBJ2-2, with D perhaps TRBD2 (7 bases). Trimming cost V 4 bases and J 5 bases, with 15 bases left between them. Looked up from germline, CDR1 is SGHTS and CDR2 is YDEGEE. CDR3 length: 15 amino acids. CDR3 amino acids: CASSPRRGQTGELFF. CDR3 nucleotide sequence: TGTGCCAGCAGCCCTCGGCGGGGGCAAACCGGGGAGCTGTTTTTT.

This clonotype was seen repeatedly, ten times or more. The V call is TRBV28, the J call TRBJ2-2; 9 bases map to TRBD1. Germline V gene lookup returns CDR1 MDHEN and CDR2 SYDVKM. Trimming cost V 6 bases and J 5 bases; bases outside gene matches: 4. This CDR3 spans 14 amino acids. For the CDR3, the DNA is TGTGCCAGCAGCCCGGGACAGGGAACCGGGGAGCTGTTTTTT. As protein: CASSPGQGTGELFF.

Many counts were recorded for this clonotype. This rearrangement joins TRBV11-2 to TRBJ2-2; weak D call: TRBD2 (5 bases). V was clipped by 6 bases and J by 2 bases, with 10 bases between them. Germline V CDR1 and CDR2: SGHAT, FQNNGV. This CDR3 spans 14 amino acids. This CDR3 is CASRGGVNTGELFF. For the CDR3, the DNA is TGTGCCAGCAGAGGAGGCGTTAACACCGGGGAGCTGTTTTTT.

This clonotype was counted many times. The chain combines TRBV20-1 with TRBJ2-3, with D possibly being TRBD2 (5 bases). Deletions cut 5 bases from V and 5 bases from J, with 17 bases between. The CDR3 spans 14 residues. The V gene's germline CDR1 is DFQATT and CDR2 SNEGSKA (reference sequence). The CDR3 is CSAQPGLREDTQYF. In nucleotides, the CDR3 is TGCAGTGCTCAACCAGGACTCCGGGAAGATACGCAGTATTTT.

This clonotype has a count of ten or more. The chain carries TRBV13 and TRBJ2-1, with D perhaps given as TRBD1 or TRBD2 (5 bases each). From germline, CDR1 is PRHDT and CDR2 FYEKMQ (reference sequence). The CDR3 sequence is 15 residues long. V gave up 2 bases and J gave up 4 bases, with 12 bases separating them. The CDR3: CASSLRDLNYNEQFF. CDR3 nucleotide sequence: TGTGCCAGCAGCTTACGGGACCTCAATTACAATGAGCAGTTCTTC.

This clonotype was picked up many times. CDR3 in DNA: TGTGCCATCAGTGCAGGTGACAGACTACAAGATACGCAGTATTTT. This translates into CAISAGDRLQDTQYF. The chain recombines TRBV10-3 with TRBJ2-3; D is possibly TRBD1 or TRBD2 (5 bases each). The CDR3 is made up of 15 amino acids. V was pared by 4 bases and J by 5 bases, with 16 bases between. Germline-derived CDR1 and CDR2 are ENHRY and SYGVKD.

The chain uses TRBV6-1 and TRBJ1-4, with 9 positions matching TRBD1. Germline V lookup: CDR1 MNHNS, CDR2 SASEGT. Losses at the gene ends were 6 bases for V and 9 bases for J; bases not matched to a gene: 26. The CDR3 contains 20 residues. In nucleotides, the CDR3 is TGTGCCAGCAGGCAACCGAGATACTGGGACAGGGAAAGTATGGAGCAAAAACTGTTTTTT. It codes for CASRQPRYWDRESMEQKLFF.

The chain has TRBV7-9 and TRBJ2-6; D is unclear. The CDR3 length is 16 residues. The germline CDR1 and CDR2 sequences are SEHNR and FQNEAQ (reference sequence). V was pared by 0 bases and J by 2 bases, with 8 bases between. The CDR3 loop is CASSLAVGPGANVLTF. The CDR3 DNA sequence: TGTGCCAGCAGCTTAGCTGTCGGGCCTGGGGCCAACGTCCTGACTTTC.

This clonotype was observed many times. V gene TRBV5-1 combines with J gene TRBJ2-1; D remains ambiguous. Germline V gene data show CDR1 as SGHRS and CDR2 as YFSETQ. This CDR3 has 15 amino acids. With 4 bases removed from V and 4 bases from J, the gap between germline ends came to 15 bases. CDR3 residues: CASSPGATAYNEQFF. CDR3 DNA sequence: TGCGCCAGCAGCCCCGGAGCCACCGCTTACAATGAGCAGTTCTTC.

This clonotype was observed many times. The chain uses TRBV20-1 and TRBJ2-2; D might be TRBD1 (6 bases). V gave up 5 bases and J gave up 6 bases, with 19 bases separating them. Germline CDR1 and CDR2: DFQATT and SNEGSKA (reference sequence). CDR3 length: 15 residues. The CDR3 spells CSARYSGQIAGELFF. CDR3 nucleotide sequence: TGCAGTGCTCGATACTCTGGACAGATTGCCGGGGAGCTGTTTTTT.